This TCR beta chain was documented in a study of PD-1 blockade in mismatch repair-deficient tumors. Study background: Patients had approximately 12 mismatch repair-deficient cancer types, all previously treated and progressing. Study-wide findings and caveats: All three positive peptides came from frameshift mutations, yielding 110 to 150 blood TCRs. Rapid post-treatment expansion, then contraction, generally preceding radiologic response, marked tumor-resident clones.

TCRdb keeps only in-frame clones here, not all; method: immunoSEQ multiplex PCR. Here the sample spans roughly 15,000 clones, roughly 86% being singletons. This clone was recorded once. The antigen is undetermined. Documented time point: approximately 9-day in vitro stimulation with candidate neoantigen peptide 6. Clone fold changes were calculated against an identical culture without peptide. V shed 0 bases and J 4 bases; nucleotides not matched to a gene: 5. CDR3 length equals 15 residues. Germline lookup yields CDR1 MNHEY and CDR2 SVGAGI. The chain combines TRBV6-5 with TRBJ1-2, with 7 bases matching TRBD1. The clonotype comes from an adult with mismatch repair-deficient cancer. Sequences were derived from cells cultured in vitro, sampled from a patient treated with pembrolizumab. The CDR3 spells CASSYSQGTPYGYTF. In nucleotides, the CDR3 is TGTGCCAGCAGTTACTCACAGGGGACCCCCTATGGCTACACCTTC.